This is a list of T cell receptor beta chains from one sample in a study of persistence of HIV-infected CD4 T cells. No antigen is known for these receptors. Here immunoSEQ multiplex PCR was the method, and the copy in TCRdb shows in-frame clones only, minus some. The sample lists fewer than 30,000 clones, roughly 86% occurring once. The sample was CD4+ T cells sorted from PBMCs after roughly 20-hour stimulation, taken from a patient who received antiretroviral therapy. Receptors originate from an adult man with HIV who was CMV-seropositive. Each CDR3 is given with its conserved first and last residue. Fields, in order: clone size, J gene, V gene, D gene, CDR3 protein, CDR3 DNA. A D gene is named only where the DNA matches it firmly. A row's size may be missing; if present it is once, few, many or a size class.

abundance: few
j_gene: TRBJ2-1
v_gene: TRBV29-1
d_gene: TRBD2
CDR3aa: CSVPGGSSFYNEQFF
CDR3nt: TGCAGCGTTCCGGGGGGGTCTTCCTTCTACAATGAGCAGTTCTTC

abundance: .
j_gene: TRBJ1-2
v_gene: TRBV3-1/TRBV3-2
d_gene: TRBD1
CDR3aa: CASSPRDRAVYGYTF
CDR3nt: TGTGCCAGCAGCCCCCGGGACAGGGCGGTCTATGGCTACACCTTC

abundance: .
j_gene: TRBJ2-7
v_gene: TRBV18
d_gene: TRBD1
CDR3aa: CASSPSRTGWGYEQYF
CDR3nt: TGTGCCAGCTCACCCTCGAGGACAGGGTGGGGCTACGAGCAGTACTTC

abundance: .
j_gene: TRBJ2-7
v_gene: TRBV23-1
d_gene: .
CDR3aa: CASRPYIGEYEQYF
CDR3nt: TGCGCCAGCAGGCCGTATATAGGGGAGTACGAGCAGTACTTC

abundance: .
j_gene: TRBJ1-5
v_gene: TRBV7-2
d_gene: TRBD1
CDR3aa: CASSFRTGGAGNQPQHF
CDR3nt: TGTGCCAGCAGCTTCCGGACAGGGGGCGCCGGCAATCAGCCCCAGCATTTT

abundance: .
j_gene: TRBJ2-7
v_gene: TRBV5-4
d_gene: TRBD1
CDR3aa: CASSSSQTGGREQYF
CDR3nt: TGTGCCAGCAGCTCGAGCCAGACAGGGGGCAGGGAGCAGTACTTC

abundance: .
j_gene: TRBJ1-1
v_gene: TRBV28
d_gene: .
CDR3aa: CASSQITEAFF
CDR3nt: TGTGCCAGCAGTCAGATCACTGAAGCTTTCTTT

abundance: .
j_gene: TRBJ1-1
v_gene: TRBV5-1
d_gene: .
CDR3aa: CASGGLRENTEAFF
CDR3nt: TGCGCCAGCGGCGGGCTACGGGAGAACACTGAAGCTTTCTTT

abundance: once
j_gene: TRBJ2-7
v_gene: TRBV6-5
d_gene: TRBD1
CDR3aa: CASSYDRVNEQYF
CDR3nt: TGTGCCAGCAGTTACGACAGGGTAAACGAGCAGTACTTC

abundance: .
j_gene: TRBJ1-4
v_gene: TRBV28
d_gene: .
CDR3aa: CASSLWTIRLNEKLFF
CDR3nt: TGTGCCAGCAGTTTATGGACAATTAGGCTTAATGAAAAACTGTTTTTT

abundance: .
j_gene: TRBJ2-6
v_gene: TRBV7-9
d_gene: .
CDR3aa: CASSRQVPNVLTF
CDR3nt: TGTGCCAGCAGTCGACAGGTTCCCAACGTCCTGACTTTC

abundance: .
j_gene: TRBJ2-7
v_gene: TRBV30
d_gene: .
CDR3aa: CAWSRPGPYEQYF
CDR3nt: TGTGCCTGGAGCAGGCCCGGACCCTACGAGCAGTACTTC

abundance: .
j_gene: TRBJ1-1
v_gene: TRBV19
d_gene: TRBD1
CDR3aa: CASTVTGGTEAFF
CDR3nt: TGTGCCAGTACTGTGACAGGGGGCACTGAAGCTTTCTTT

abundance: .
j_gene: TRBJ1-1
v_gene: TRBV29-1
d_gene: TRBD1
CDR3aa: CSGERTGGTEAFF
CDR3nt: TGCAGCGGGGAACGGACAGGGGGGACTGAAGCTTTCTTT

abundance: once
j_gene: TRBJ1-4
v_gene: TRBV28
d_gene: .
CDR3aa: CASSFRGGISNEKLFF
CDR3nt: TGTGCCAGCAGTTTTAGAGGGGGGATCTCGAATGAAAAACTGTTTTTT

abundance: .
j_gene: TRBJ1-5
v_gene: TRBV5-1
d_gene: .
CDR3aa: CASSLDGHSNQPQHF
CDR3nt: TGCGCCAGCAGCTTGGATGGGCATAGCAATCAGCCCCAGCATTTT

abundance: once
j_gene: TRBJ1-4
v_gene: TRBV28
d_gene: .
CDR3aa: CASSLGPGVGGEKLFF
CDR3nt: TGTGCCAGCAGTTTAGGCCCAGGGGTCGGGGGTGAAAAACTGTTTTTT

abundance: .
j_gene: TRBJ2-2
v_gene: TRBV11-3
d_gene: .
CDR3aa: CASSLGGSENTGELFF
CDR3nt: TGTGCCAGCAGCTTAGGAGGTAGCGAGAACACCGGGGAGCTGTTTTTT

abundance: .
j_gene: TRBJ2-5
v_gene: TRBV7-8
d_gene: TRBD2
CDR3aa: CASSLGAAGVRETQYF
CDR3nt: TGTGCCAGCAGCTTAGGCGCAGCGGGGGTGCGGGAGACCCAGTACTTC

abundance: .
j_gene: TRBJ2-7
v_gene: TRBV2
d_gene: TRBD1
CDR3aa: CASRGQEKRGWYF
CDR3nt: TGTGCCAGCAGGGGACAGGAGAAACGGGGGTGGTACTTC

abundance: .
j_gene: TRBJ2-1
v_gene: TRBV7-6
d_gene: .
CDR3aa: CASSPPGYNEQFF
CDR3nt: TGTGCCAGCAGCCCACCGGGCTACAATGAGCAGTTCTTC

abundance: .
j_gene: TRBJ2-7
v_gene: TRBV27
d_gene: TRBD2
CDR3aa: CASSFNPVAGGYEQYF
CDR3nt: TGTGCCAGCAGTTTTAATCCAGTAGCGGGGGGCTACGAGCAGTACTTC

abundance: .
j_gene: TRBJ2-1
v_gene: TRBV7-3
d_gene: .
CDR3aa: CASSLTGGRGTNEQFF
CDR3nt: TGTGCCAGCAGCTTAACCGGAGGGAGGGGGACCAATGAGCAGTTCTTC

abundance: .
j_gene: TRBJ1-1
v_gene: TRBV20-1
d_gene: .
CDR3aa: CSASWGGYEIWNTEAFF
CDR3nt: TGCAGTGCTAGTTGGGGAGGGTACGAAATATGGAACACTGAAGCTTTCTTT

abundance: .
j_gene: TRBJ1-2
v_gene: TRBV6-5
d_gene: TRBD1
CDR3aa: CASMGQGASGGYTF
CDR3nt: TGTGCCAGCATGGGACAGGGGGCTTCTGGTGGCTACACCTTC

abundance: few
j_gene: TRBJ2-7
v_gene: TRBV19
d_gene: TRBD2
CDR3aa: CASSIQSSGTFGREQYF
CDR3nt: TGTGCCAGTAGTATTCAGTCTAGCGGGACGTTCGGGCGCGAGCAGTACTTC

abundance: .
j_gene: TRBJ1-1
v_gene: TRBV6-1
d_gene: .
CDR3aa: CASSEIGDTEAFF
CDR3nt: TGTGCCAGCAGTGAAATCGGGGACACTGAAGCTTTCTTT

abundance: .
j_gene: TRBJ1-4
v_gene: TRBV7-9
d_gene: TRBD1
CDR3aa: CASSQGAGPANEKLFF
CDR3nt: TGTGCCAGCAGCCAGGGGGCGGGACCGGCTAATGAAAAACTGTTTTTT

abundance: .
j_gene: TRBJ2-7
v_gene: TRBV6-1
d_gene: .
CDR3aa: CASSELGAYEQYF
CDR3nt: TGTGCCAGCAGTGAGTTGGGGGCCTACGAGCAGTACTTC

abundance: .
j_gene: TRBJ2-7
v_gene: TRBV7-3
d_gene: .
CDR3aa: CASSLYTGGTYEQYF
CDR3nt: TGTGCCAGCAGCTTATACACAGGAGGGACCTACGAGCAGTACTTC

abundance: .
j_gene: TRBJ2-3
v_gene: TRBV11-3
d_gene: .
CDR3aa: CASSLETGRTDTQYF
CDR3nt: TGTGCCAGCAGCTTAGAGACAGGGAGGACAGATACGCAGTATTTT

abundance: .
j_gene: TRBJ1-2
v_gene: TRBV28
d_gene: .
CDR3aa: CASSFAGPWLGGYTF
CDR3nt: TGTGCCAGCAGTTTCGCGGGACCATGGTTGGGTGGCTACACCTTC

abundance: .
j_gene: TRBJ1-1
v_gene: TRBV2
d_gene: .
CDR3aa: CASRTRGGLDTEAFF
CDR3nt: TGTGCCAGCAGAACCCGGGGCGGGTTGGACACTGAAGCTTTCTTT

abundance: .
j_gene: TRBJ1-4
v_gene: TRBV6-1
d_gene: .
CDR3aa: CASSAKFGGSEEKLFF
CDR3nt: TGTGCCAGCAGTGCAAAGTTCGGAGGGTCAGAGGAAAAACTGTTTTTT

abundance: .
j_gene: TRBJ2-7
v_gene: TRBV5-1
d_gene: TRBD1
CDR3aa: CASSWTGTVPSEQYF
CDR3nt: TGCGCCAGCAGCTGGACCGGGACAGTCCCCTCCGAGCAGTACTTC

abundance: .
j_gene: TRBJ2-2
v_gene: TRBV10-1
d_gene: .
CDR3aa: CASSDRNTGELFF
CDR3nt: TGCGCCAGCAGTGACAGGAACACCGGGGAGCTGTTTTTT

abundance: .
j_gene: TRBJ2-3
v_gene: TRBV6-6
d_gene: .
CDR3aa: CASSYSGTDTQYF
CDR3nt: TGTGCCAGCAGTTACTCGGGAACAGATACGCAGTATTTT

abundance: once
j_gene: TRBJ2-1
v_gene: TRBV7-9
d_gene: .
CDR3aa: CASSLAVVEQFF
CDR3nt: TGTGCCAGCAGCCTCGCGGTTGTCGAGCAGTTCTTC

abundance: once
j_gene: TRBJ2-1
v_gene: TRBV27
d_gene: TRBD2
CDR3aa: CASSLGGLAGVLSSYNEQFF
CDR3nt: TGTGCCAGCAGTTTGGGGGGACTAGCGGGGGTCCTGAGCTCCTACAATGAGCAGTTCTTC

abundance: .
j_gene: TRBJ1-1
v_gene: TRBV6-5
d_gene: .
CDR3aa: CASSYGGEGPNTEAFF
CDR3nt: TGTGCCAGCAGTTACGGGGGGGAGGGCCCGAACACTGAAGCTTTCTTT

abundance: .
j_gene: TRBJ2-7
v_gene: TRBV6-1
d_gene: .
CDR3aa: CASSDKADYSYEQYF
CDR3nt: TGTGCCAGCAGTGATAAGGCAGACTACTCCTACGAGCAGTACTTC